This entry lists 28 T cell receptor beta chains sequenced from one sample in a study of cytomegalovirus exposure and HLA in healthy donors. This table comes from immunoSEQ multiplex PCR, and its TCRdb copy is limited to in-frame clones, with some not included. Of more than 90,000 clones listed, roughly nine tenths are singletons. Sequences were obtained from PBMCs. The origin of the receptors is a man aged 18 to 30 in good health and CMV-seropositive.

The V and J genes are TRBV6-4 and TRBJ2-5; tentatively, D is TRBD1 (5 bases). Trimming stripped 7 bases from V and 3 bases from J, with 12 bases between. Germline CDR1 is MRHNA and CDR2 is SNTAGT. This CDR3 has 13 amino acids. In DNA form, the CDR3 reads TGTGCCAGCACAAGGGGTAGGAAAGAGACCCAGTACTTC. Protein product: CASTRGRKETQYF.

The chain recombines TRBV6-4 with TRBJ1-6, with D tentatively TRBD1 (6 bases). The CDR3 runs to 14 residues. Germline V gene data show CDR1 as MRHNA and CDR2 as SNTAGT. V gave up 8 bases and J gave up 9 bases, with 17 bases separating them. The CDR3 DNA follows: TGTGCCAGCTCCCCCGGGACAATACTTTCACCCCTCCACTTT. As protein: CASSPGTILSPLHF.

The V call is TRBV19, the J call TRBJ1-1; D may be TRBD1 (5 bases). CDR1 is LNHDA and CDR2 is SQIVND in the germline V gene (reference sequence). Between the trimmed V and J ends, which lost 6 bases and 2 bases, there was a span of 10 bases. CDR3 length: 13 amino acids. Here the CDR3 DNA reads TGTGCCAGTAGCATTACAGGAAACACTGAAGCTTTCTTT. This encodes CASSITGNTEAFF.

The chain is built from TRBV4-3 and TRBJ1-1; 9 nucleotides align to TRBD1. The CDR3 totals 14 residues. The V gene end was trimmed by 4 bases and the J gene end by 5 bases; junction bases not matched to a gene: 5. Per the germline V gene, CDR1 is LGHNA and CDR2 is YSLEER. CDR3 amino acids: CASSPGTGRTEAFF. CDR3 DNA sequence: TGCGCCAGCAGCCCAGGGACAGGGAGGACTGAAGCTTTCTTT.

The chain couples TRBV7-8 to TRBJ2-3; D perhaps matches TRBD1 (5 bases). This CDR3 is built from 17 residues. Between the trimmed V and J ends, which lost 1 base and 1 base, there was a span of 15 bases. Looked up from germline, CDR1 is SGHVS and CDR2 is FQNEAQ. The CDR3 region is CASSLGGGRVGTDTQYF. The CDR3 nucleotides read TGTGCCAGCAGCTTAGGAGGCGGCAGGGTGGGCACAGATACGCAGTATTTT.

CDR3 sequence reads: CASSYLSSAETQYF. The CDR3 DNA reads TGTGCCAGCAGTTACCTCTCTAGCGCAGAGACCCAGTACTTC. V gene TRBV6-6 combines with J gene TRBJ2-5; a weak D match, TRBD2 (6 bases). Trimming left V 2 bases short and J 4 bases short, with 11 bases between. Germline CDR1 is MNHNY and CDR2 is SVGAGI (reference sequence). The CDR3 consists of 14 residues.

The chain links TRBV7-6 to TRBJ2-3; D gene unclear. V lost 6 bases to trimming and J lost 3 bases, with 4 bases between them. CDR1 is SGHVS, CDR2 FNYEAQ, per germline. The CDR3 consists of 11 residues. CDR3 nucleotides: TGTGCCAGCAGTCAAACAGATACGCAGTATTTT. Protein sequence: CASSQTDTQYF.

This chain links TRBV10-3 with TRBJ2-7, with D possibly being TRBD1 (5 bases). CDR1 is ENHRY, CDR2 SYGVKD, per germline. This CDR3 is built from 14 residues. V was trimmed by 0 bases and J by 3 bases, leaving 9 bases between them. The chain's CDR3 is CAISESTDLYEQYF. The CDR3 bases are TGTGCCATCAGTGAGTCGACAGACCTCTACGAGCAGTACTTC.

This sequence joins TRBV10-3 and TRBJ2-1; TRBD1 aligns across 8 bases. CDR1 ENHRY and CDR2 SYGVKD come from the germline V gene. J was trimmed by 2 bases and V by 2 bases; bases with no gene match: 5. The CDR3 totals 16 residues. CDR3 bases: TGTGCCATCAGTGAGGGACTCAGGGGGCCCTACAATGAGCAGTTCTTC. Its translation: CAISEGLRGPYNEQFF.

This chain joins TRBV7-2 and TRBJ2-3; 11 nucleotides line up with TRBD2. The junction had 6 bases not matched to a gene; V was cut back by 8 bases and J by 5 bases. The germline V gene encodes CDR1 SGHTA and CDR2 FQGNSA. There are 14 residues in the CDR3. CDR3 residues: CASGVAGGRDTQYF. The CDR3, as DNA: TGTGCCAGCGGGGTAGCGGGGGGGCGAGATACGCAGTATTTT.

About this clone: This CDR3 is also generated by other DNA sequences in the sample. This chain joins TRBV7-6 and TRBJ2-7, with 8 bases matching TRBD1. The V segment lost 1 base and the J segment 1 base; nucleotides outside the gene matches: 0. This CDR3 contains 14 residues. Germline V CDR1 and CDR2: SGHVS, FNYEAQ. DNA of the CDR3: TGTGCCAGCAGCTTAGGGACAGGGTCCTACGAGCAGTACTTC. It is translated as CASSLGTGSYEQYF.

This chain links TRBV6-5 with TRBJ1-2; 9 bases map to TRBD1. The CDR3 is made up of 13 amino acids. J lost 3 bases, V lost 9 bases, and 5 bases had no gene match. Germline V gene sequence: CDR1 MNHEY, CDR2 SVGAGI. CDR3 sequence (DNA): TGTGCCAGTAGACAGGGGGTGGACTATGGCTACACCTTC. Its translation: CASRQGVDYGYTF.

The chain uses TRBV7-9 and TRBJ1-2; weak D call: TRBD1 (6 bases). V was shortened by 5 bases and J by 5 bases, with 12 bases between the two germline ends. CDR1 is SEHNR and CDR2 is FQNEAQ in the germline V gene (reference sequence). This CDR3 has 13 residues. This CDR3 is CASSNQGLYGYTF. CDR3 coding DNA: TGTGCCAGCAGCAACCAGGGGTTGTATGGCTACACCTTC. Supplemented by reference TRBV7-9 and TRBJ1-2, the full variable domain reads DTGVSQNPRHKITKRGQNVTFRCDPISEHNRLYWYRQTLGQGPEFLTYFQNEAQLEKSRLLSDRFSAERPKGSFSTLEIQRTEQGDSAMYLCASSNQGLYGYTFGSGTRLTVV.

As for this clone: Other DNA sequences in this sample translate to the same CDR3. The V call is TRBV6-5, the J call TRBJ1-5; perhaps TRBD1 as D (6 bases). CDR3 length equals 13 residues. Per germline, CDR1 MNHEY and CDR2 SVGAGI. Trimming cost V 4 bases and J 4 bases, with 8 bases left between them. The CDR3 bases are TGTGCCAGCAGTTTAACAGGGAATCAGCCCCAGCATTTT. Protein product: CASSLTGNQPQHF.

The V call is TRBV5-1, the J call TRBJ2-2; TRBD1 agrees at 8 bases. This CDR3 contains 15 residues. CDR1 is SGHRS, CDR2 YFSETQ, per germline. After removal of 7 bases from V and 1 base from J, the junction contained 6 bases not matched to a gene. The CDR3 here is CASCPTGGNTGELFF. CDR3 nucleotides: TGCGCCAGCTGCCCTACAGGGGGGAACACCGGGGAGCTGTTTTTT.

The genes are TRBV4-1 and TRBJ1-2, with 7 bases aligning to TRBD1. The CDR3 sequence is 17 residues long. V shed 1 base, J shed 1 base, and the junction held 9 bases outside the gene matches. Germline assignment: CDR1 MGHRA and CDR2 YSYEKL. CDR3 loop: CASSQGTMGQFNYGYTF. CDR3 sequence (DNA): TGCGCCAGCAGCCAAGGAACAATGGGACAGTTTAACTATGGCTACACCTTC.

This chain's CDR3 is CASSLGGQHAYEQYF. CDR3 DNA: TGCGCCAGCAGCTTGGGTGGACAGCACGCCTACGAGCAGTACTTC. The V call is TRBV5-1, the J call TRBJ2-7; tentative D call: TRBD1 (6 bases). The CDR3 has 15 residues. With 0 bases removed from V and 2 bases from J, the gap between germline ends came to 12 bases. Germline CDR1 is SGHRS and CDR2 is YFSETQ. Drawing the rest from reference TRBV5-1 and TRBJ2-7, the complete variable domain is KAGVTQTPRYLIKTRGQQVTLSCSPISGHRSVSWYQQTPGQGLQFLFEYFSETQRNKGNFPGRFSGRQFSNSRSEMNVSTLELGDSALYLCASSLGGQHAYEQYFGPGTRLTVT.

This chain connects TRBV6-5 to TRBJ2-7, with 10 positions matching TRBD1. The V gene's germline CDR1 is MNHEY and CDR2 SVGAGI. This CDR3 contains 15 residues. The V and J ends lost 3 bases and 3 bases, in that order; junction bases with no gene match: 5. CDR3 region: CASSYSGTGDYEQYF. Here the CDR3 DNA reads TGTGCCAGCAGTTATTCCGGGACAGGGGACTACGAGCAGTACTTC.

This clone was seen just once. The rearrangement joins TRBV6-4 to TRBJ2-2; TRBD1 matches 7 bases. This CDR3 comprises 14 residues. Germline CDR1 reads MRHNA; CDR2 reads SNTAGT. The trim removed 8 bases at V and 0 bases at J, leaving 3 bases unmatched. The CDR3 reads CASSQGTNTGELFF. CDR3 in DNA: TGTGCCAGCTCACAGGGGACGAACACCGGGGAGCTGTTTTTT.

The chain joins TRBV27 to TRBJ1-2; TRBD1 might be the D (5 bases). This CDR3 spans 14 amino acids. Trimming took 0 bases from V and 6 from J, leaving 11 bases between them. Germline CDR1 is MNHEY and CDR2 is SMNVEV (reference sequence). The chain's CDR3 is CASSLSGGYNGYTF. The CDR3 DNA reads TGTGCCAGCAGTTTATCCGGGGGTTACAATGGCTACACCTTC.

The chain joins TRBV6-1 to TRBJ2-5; D is undetermined. CDR1 and CDR2 (germline): MNHNS, SASEGT. Trimming cost V 6 bases and J 3 bases, with 11 bases left between them. This CDR3 spans 13 amino acids. The DNA for the CDR3 is TGTGCCAGCAGCCCTATTCCTAAAGAGACCCAGTACTTC. Its translation: CASSPIPKETQYF.

This clone appeared a single time. This chain uses TRBV7-9 with TRBJ2-3; 10 bases align to TRBD2. The CDR3 length is 17 residues. The germline V gene has CDR1 SEHNR and CDR2 FQNEAQ (reference sequence). The V segment lost 9 bases and the J segment 0 bases; nucleotides outside the gene matches: 12. The CDR3 spells CASNGASGGTSTDTQYF. In DNA form, the CDR3 reads TGTGCCAGTAACGGGGCTAGCGGGGGCACTAGCACAGATACGCAGTATTTT.

The chain employs TRBV4-1 and TRBJ1-1; 8 nucleotides agree with TRBD1. Germline CDR1 reads MGHRA; CDR2 reads YSYEKL. V trimming: 3 bases; J trimming: 6 bases; junction bases outside the gene matches: 6. The CDR3 extends over 14 amino acids. This CDR3 is CASSQRQGFPEAFF. CDR3 nucleotide sequence: TGCGCCAGCAGCCAGCGACAGGGGTTTCCTGAAGCTTTCTTT.

The chain carries TRBV4-3 and TRBJ2-3, with D hard to call. CDR3 length: 14 residues. Trimming removed 6 bases from V and 0 bases from J, with 10 bases in between. Per germline, CDR1 LGHNA and CDR2 YSLEER. The CDR3 sequence: CASSPSFSTDTQYF. The DNA of the CDR3 is TGCGCCAGCAGTCCAAGCTTTAGCACAGATACGCAGTATTTT.

The count of this clone is one. The chain has TRBV29-1 and TRBJ2-6; 8 bases align to TRBD1. The germline V gene encodes CDR1 SQVTM and CDR2 ANQGSEA. The CDR3 is 17 residues long. V trimming: 6 bases; J trimming: 1 base; junction bases outside the gene matches: 11. The CDR3 loop is CSVITGGLRSGANVLTF. CDR3 nucleotides: TGCAGCGTAATAACAGGGGGGCTAAGGTCTGGGGCCAACGTCCTGACTTTC.

V gene TRBV10-2 combines with J gene TRBJ2-3, with D perhaps TRBD1 (6 bases). The germline V and J ends were trimmed by 7 bases and 3 bases, with 14 bases remaining between them. The V gene's germline CDR1 is WSHSY and CDR2 SAAADI. The CDR3 totals 14 residues. The CDR3 DNA sequence: TGCGCCAGCACCGGGACACTGAGTACAGATACGCAGTATTTT. Its translation: CASTGTLSTDTQYF.

The rearrangement uses TRBV19 and TRBJ1-5, with D maybe TRBD1 (5 bases). Trimming removed 1 base from V and 5 bases from J, with 12 bases in between. The CDR3 loop spans 15 amino acids. Germline lookup yields CDR1 LNHDA and CDR2 SQIVND (reference sequence). CDR3 nucleotides: TGTGCCAGTAGTATAGGATACGGGACTTATCAGCCCCAGCATTTT. It specifies CASSIGYGTYQPQHF. The full variable domain, with the rest looked up from reference TRBV19 and TRBJ1-5, is DGGITQSPKYLFRKEGQNVTLSCEQNLNHDAMYWYRQDPGQGLRLIYYSQIVNDFQKGDIAEGYSVSREKKESFPLTVTSAQKNPTAFYLCASSIGYGTYQPQHFGDGTRLSIL.

The chain joins TRBV7-6 to TRBJ2-1; a weak D match, TRBD2 (6 bases). The V end was cut by 0 bases, the J end by 4 bases, with 7 bases between. CDR3 length: 14 amino acids. Germline V gene lookup returns CDR1 SGHVS and CDR2 FNYEAQ. CDR3 DNA: TGTGCCAGCAGCTTAGCCGGGAGTTACAATGAGCAGTTCTTC. Its protein product is CASSLAGSYNEQFF.